This TCR beta chain originates from a study of shared clonotypes between healthy human individuals. Background on the study: Those who served as donors were a couple of women and a few men between the ages of 18 and 49.

Germline lookup yields CDR1 GTSNPN and CDR2 SVGIG (reference sequence). The V gene end was trimmed by 4 bases and the J gene end by 6 bases; junction bases not matched to a gene: 3. CDR3 size: 11 residues. Of note for this clone: This sample includes further DNA sequences coding for the same CDR3.

Approximately 91 million PBMCs supplied genomic DNA for unsorted samples. How the authors handled the data: Junction-only sequences without quality scores were provided by ImmunoSEQ, so filtering was different. Produced via immunoSEQ multiplex PCR; TCRdb's table is partial and in-frame only. V and J calls and clone size are copied from that table; D and trimming were computed from the DNA. The sample contains hundreds of thousands of clones, 70% to 80% of which appear only once. The sequencing sample was made of PBMCs. The TCR was taken from a woman between 40 and 50 years old in good health. Some clones in this sample may be carry-over from other donors' samples. The chain employs TRBV30 and TRBJ2-7, with 7 bases identical to TRBD1. The CDR3 is CAWTGGGEQYF. For the CDR3, the DNA is TGTGCCTGGACAGGGGGTGGCGAGCAGTACTTC.